Below, 2 T cell receptor beta chains from the same sample are listed, as sequenced in a study of CD8+CD57+ T cells in acquired aplastic anemia. Template material for TCR beta VDJ and CDR3 profiling consisted of genomic DNA. Via MiXCR, TCRdb re-called the reads, giving one row per CDR3 protein. This sample yields more than 150,000 distinct CDR3 sequences, of which 40% to 50% are seen a single time; under 3.5% belongs to the top ten. Sequenced: sorted CD4+, CD8+, or CD8+CD57+ T cells (not recorded which) from PBMCs. The source is a human donor in good health.

About this clonotype: One end of the junction varies from germline; a read error may be responsible. DNA of the CDR3: TGCGCCAGCAGCTTGGCCATCGGGGCAACTAATGGAAAACTGTTTTTT. It codes for CASSLAIGATNGKLFF. The J gene is TRBJ1-4, the V gene TRBV5-1, with a tentative D call TRBD1 (5 bases). Germline CDR1 is SGHRS and CDR2 is YFSETQ. This CDR3 is built from 16 residues.

There are many counts of this clonotype. CDR3 in amino acids: CASSRGGGLAYEQYF. The CDR3 DNA reads TGTGCCAGTAGTCGGGGCGGGGGATTAGCCTACGAGCAGTACTTC. The chain carries TRBV19 and TRBJ2-7; 7 nucleotides align to TRBD2. Germline V gene sequence: CDR1 LNHDA, CDR2 SQIVND (reference sequence). The CDR3 has 15 residues. With 5 bases clipped from V and 2 bases from J, the junction kept 9 bases outside the gene matches.